The text below deals with one T cell receptor beta chain. Its antigen is still unknown. The data derive from a study of T cells in Graves' hyperthyroidism and ophthalmopathy. Whole-study results and caveats: Clonotypes that were expanded in thyroid above 0.001 mostly appeared in blood too.

Using RNA transcripts as the source, TCR beta CDR3 regions were amplified. First-round RT-PCR of the TCR CDR3 relied on the HTBI primer set. TCRdb redid the calling of the multiplex PCR reads with MiXCR, one entry per CDR3 protein. This table has around 520,000 distinct CDR3 sequences, approximately 25% appearing once. Ophthalmopathy patients had moderate-to-severe active disease, CAS ≥3, NOSPECS ≥4, and disease duration under 3 months. Researchers barred patients who had uncontrolled infection, other autoimmune disease, pregnancy or lactation. Sample: blood. This TCR was recovered from a woman under 40 with Graves' ophthalmopathy.

The CDR3 DNA follows: TGCAGCGTTCTCTTCGGGACAGGGCTGAACACTGAAGCTTTCTTT. Its translation: CSVLFGTGLNTEAFF. This rearrangement joins TRBV29-1 to TRBJ1-1; the match to TRBD1 covers 9 bases. J gave up 0 bases and V 5 bases, and 7 bases lay outside the gene matches. The CDR3 loop spans 15 amino acids. The germline CDR1 and CDR2 sequences are SQVTM and ANQGSEA.